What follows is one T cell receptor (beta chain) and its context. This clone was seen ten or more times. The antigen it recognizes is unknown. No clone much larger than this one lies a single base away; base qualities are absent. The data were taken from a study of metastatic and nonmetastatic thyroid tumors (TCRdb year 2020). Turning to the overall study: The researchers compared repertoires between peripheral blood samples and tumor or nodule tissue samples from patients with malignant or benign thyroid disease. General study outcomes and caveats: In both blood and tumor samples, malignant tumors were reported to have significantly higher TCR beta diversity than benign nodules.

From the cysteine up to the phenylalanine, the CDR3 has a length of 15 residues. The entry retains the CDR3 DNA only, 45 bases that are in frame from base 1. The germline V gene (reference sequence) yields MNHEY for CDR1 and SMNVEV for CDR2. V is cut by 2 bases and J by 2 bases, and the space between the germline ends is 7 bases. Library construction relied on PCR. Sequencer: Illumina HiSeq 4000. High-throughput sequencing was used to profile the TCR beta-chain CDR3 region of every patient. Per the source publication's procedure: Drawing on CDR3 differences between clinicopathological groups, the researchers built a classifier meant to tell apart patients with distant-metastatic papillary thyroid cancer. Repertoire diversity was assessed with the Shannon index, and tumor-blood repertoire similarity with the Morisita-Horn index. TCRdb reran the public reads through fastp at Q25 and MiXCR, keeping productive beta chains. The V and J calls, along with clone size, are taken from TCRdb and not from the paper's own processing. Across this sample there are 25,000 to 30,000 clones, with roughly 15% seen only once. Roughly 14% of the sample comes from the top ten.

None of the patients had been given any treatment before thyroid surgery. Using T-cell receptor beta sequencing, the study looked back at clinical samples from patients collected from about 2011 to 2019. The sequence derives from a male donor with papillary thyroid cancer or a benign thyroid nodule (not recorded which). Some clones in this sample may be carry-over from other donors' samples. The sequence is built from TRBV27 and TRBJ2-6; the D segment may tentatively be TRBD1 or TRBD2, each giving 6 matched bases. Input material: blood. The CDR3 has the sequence CASSLRGAGANVLTF. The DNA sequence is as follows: TGTGCCAGCAGTTTAAGGGGGGCTGGGGCCAACGTCCTGACTTTC. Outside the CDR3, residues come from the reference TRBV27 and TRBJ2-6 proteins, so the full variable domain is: EAQVTQNPRYLITVTGKKLTVTCSQNMNHEYMSWYRQDPGLGLRQIYYSMNVEVTDKGDVPEGYKVSRKEKRNFPLILESPSPNQTSLYFCASSLRGAGANVLTFGAGSRLTVL.